A single sample is the source of the 30 T cell receptor beta chains below, sequenced in a study of OX40 agonist ivuxolimab in advanced cancers. Profiled with immunoSEQ multiplex PCR; TCRdb holds only in-frame clones, not every one. Here the sample spans about 100,000 clones, 75% to 95% being singletons. The sequenced sample was CD4+ or CD8+ T cells sorted from blood, obtained in a trial of the OX40 agonist ivuxolimab. These receptors all come from an adult with an advanced solid tumor such as melanoma, head and neck, liver or kidney cancer.

The chain employs TRBV6-6 and TRBJ1-1; 9 nucleotides align to TRBD1. Trimming cost V 2 bases and J 0 bases; bases outside gene matches: 1. This CDR3 has 15 amino acids. The germline V gene encodes CDR1 MNHNY and CDR2 SVGAGI (reference sequence). CDR3 in DNA: TGTGCCAGCAGTTACGGGACAGGGTTGAACACTGAAGCTTTCTTT. The encoded protein is CASSYGTGLNTEAFF.

The CDR3 region is CASSRQGAPNTEAFF. The CDR3, as DNA: TGTGCCAGCAGTCGACAGGGGGCCCCGAACACTGAAGCTTTCTTT. The rearrangement links TRBV6-5 to TRBJ1-1; TRBD1 matches 10 bases. This CDR3 spans 15 amino acids. Germline V gene lookup returns CDR1 MNHEY and CDR2 SVGAGI. The V gene end was trimmed by 5 bases and the J gene end by 1 base; junction bases not matched to a gene: 4.

The chain links TRBV6-6 to TRBJ2-5, with D possibly being TRBD1 (6 bases). CDR1 is MNHNY and CDR2 is SVGAGI in the germline V gene (reference sequence). Trimming took off 0 bases at V and 4 bases at J, with 15 bases between the two ends. The CDR3 consists of 16 residues. The chain's CDR3 is CASSYSNIGRGETQYF. In nucleotides, the CDR3 is TGTGCCAGCAGTTACTCGAATATAGGCAGGGGAGAGACCCAGTACTTC.

The rearrangement links TRBV18 to TRBJ2-2; maybe TRBD1 (5 bases). V lost 1 base to trimming and J lost 7 bases, with 7 bases between them. Per germline, CDR1 KGHSH and CDR2 LQKENI. This CDR3 is 13 amino acids long. CDR3 sequence: CASSPQGIGELFF. The CDR3, as DNA: TGTGCCAGCTCACCACAGGGGATCGGGGAGCTGTTTTTT.

The rearrangement links TRBV27 to TRBJ1-5, with D possibly matching TRBD1 (5 bases). The V gene's germline CDR1 is MNHEY and CDR2 SMNVEV (reference sequence). The CDR3 is 14 residues long. Trimming left V 7 bases short and J 5 bases short, with 15 bases between. This chain's CDR3 is CASTPIGGYQPQHF. The CDR3 bases are TGTGCCAGCACCCCCATTGGGGGGTATCAGCCCCAGCATTTT.

The genes are TRBV6-5 and TRBJ2-5; D is perhaps TRBD1 or TRBD2 (5 bases each). Trimming left V 6 bases short and J 5 bases short, with 16 bases between. This CDR3 is 14 amino acids long. CDR1 and CDR2 (germline): MNHEY, SVGAGI. The CDR3 here is CASSPGTPPETQYF. The DNA of the CDR3 is TGTGCCAGCAGCCCAGGGACGCCCCCTGAGACCCAGTACTTC.

V usage is TRBV30 and J usage is TRBJ2-2, with 7 bases aligning to TRBD1. The CDR3 has 14 amino acids. V was clipped by 5 bases and J by 4 bases; unmatched bases: 7. Per germline, CDR1 GTSNPN and CDR2 SVGIG (reference sequence). In DNA form, the CDR3 reads TGTGCCTGGGGTAGGGGGCTAGGCACCGGGGAGCTGTTTTTT. Amino acids: CAWGRGLGTGELFF.

The gene calls are TRBV2 and TRBJ1-4; maybe TRBD1 (5 bases). CDR3 length: 13 amino acids. V lost 6 bases and J 7 bases, leaving 12 bases between the germline ends. Per germline, CDR1 SNHLY and CDR2 FYNNEI. CDR3 nucleotide sequence: TGTGCCAGCAGAAGGACACAATTTGAAAAACTGTTTTTT. Amino acids: CASRRTQFEKLFF.

The chain joins TRBV5-4 to TRBJ1-1; D gene unclear. Trimming shortened V by 2 bases and J by 1 base, and 12 bases separated the two germline ends. The CDR3 extends over 15 amino acids. In germline, CDR1 is SGHNT, CDR2 YYREEE (reference sequence). The CDR3 DNA sequence: TGTGCCAGCAGCTTTGTGGGAGGAGGGAACACTGAAGCTTTCTTT. Translation: CASSFVGGGNTEAFF.

The chain is built from TRBV11-3 and TRBJ2-7; D is unresolved. The CDR3 contains 11 residues. Germline V gene lookup returns CDR1 SGHNT and CDR2 YENEEA. V shed 5 bases and J shed 6 bases, with 8 bases lying between them. This chain's CDR3 is CASSLGVEQYF. DNA for the CDR3: TGTGCCAGCAGCCTTGGGGTCGAGCAGTACTTC. The full variable domain, its missing parts supplied by reference TRBV11-3 and TRBJ2-7, is EAGVVQSPRYKIIEKKQPVAFWCNPISGHNTLYWYLQNLGQGPELLIRYENEEAVDDSQLPKDRFSAERLKGVDSTLKIQPAELGDSAVYLCASSLGVEQYFGPGTRLTVT.

CDR3 amino acids: CASSVSSQGPGVSEQFF. The CDR3 nucleotides read TGTGCCAGCAGTGTGTCTTCACAGGGCCCCGGAGTCAGTGAGCAGTTCTTC. The rearrangement joins TRBV6-4 to TRBJ2-1; possible D gene TRBD1, 6 bases. Trimming shortened V by 4 bases and J by 9 bases, and 25 bases separated the two germline ends. Germline CDR1 is MRHNA and CDR2 is SNTAGT. The CDR3 is made up of 17 amino acids.

This clone was found once. The chain recombines TRBV6-1 with TRBJ2-7; 9 positions match TRBD1. The ends lost 10 bases at V and 0 bases at J; junction bases unmatched: 7. Germline V gene data show CDR1 as MNHNS and CDR2 as SASEGT. The CDR3 spans 14 residues. The CDR3 loop reads CATGGTGISYEQYF. The CDR3 DNA reads as TGTGCCACCGGGGGGACAGGGATCTCCTACGAGCAGTACTTC.

V usage is TRBV7-8 and J usage is TRBJ2-7; the match to TRBD1 covers 7 bases. The CDR3 length is 13 residues. Per germline, CDR1 SGHVS and CDR2 FQNEAQ. Germline trimming cut 3 bases from V and 5 bases from J; bases unmatched to any gene: 4. CDR3 loop: CASSLYRGHEQYF. DNA of the CDR3: TGTGCCAGCAGCTTGTACAGGGGCCACGAGCAGTACTTC. The full variable domain, rest sourced from reference TRBV7-8 and TRBJ2-7, is GAGVSQSPRYKVAKRGQDVALRCDPISGHVSLFWYQQALGQGPEFLTYFQNEAQLDKSGLPSDRFFAERPEGSVSTLKIQRTQQEDSAVYLCASSLYRGHEQYFGPGTRLTVT.

The chain uses TRBV9 and TRBJ2-7; D is uncertain. Deletions cut 0 bases from V and 1 base from J, with 8 bases between. CDR3 length equals 14 residues. The germline V gene has CDR1 SGDLS and CDR2 YYNGEE. For the CDR3, the DNA is TGTGCCAGCAGCGTAGGCCAGCTATCCTACGAGCAGTACTTC. Translation gives CASSVGQLSYEQYF.

The V call is TRBV15, the J call TRBJ2-5, with 8 bases fitting TRBD1. The CDR3 is made up of 15 amino acids. The V segment lost 0 bases and the J segment 4 bases; nucleotides outside the gene matches: 4. Looked up from germline, CDR1 is LNHNV and CDR2 is YYDKDF (reference sequence). CDR3 sequence reads: CATSRDRGLGETQYF. The DNA for the CDR3 is TGTGCCACCAGCAGAGACAGGGGGCTGGGAGAGACCCAGTACTTC. The full variable domain, completed using reference TRBV15 and TRBJ2-5, is DAMVIQNPRYQVTQFGKPVTLSCSQTLNHNVMYWYQQKSSQAPKLLFHYYDKDFNNEADTPDNFQSRRPNTSFCFLDIRSPGLGDTAMYLCATSRDRGLGETQYFGPGTRLLVL.

The CDR3 reads CASSLDRGDAFF. CDR3 bases: TGTGCCAGCAGCTTAGATCGGGGGGACGCTTTCTTT. The chain uses TRBV11-2 and TRBJ1-1; a possible D gene is TRBD1 (5 bases). Trimming shortened V by 0 bases and J by 11 bases, and 10 bases separated the two germline ends. Per the germline V gene, CDR1 is SGHAT and CDR2 is FQNNGV. The CDR3 consists of 12 residues. The variable domain in full, completed from reference TRBV11-2 and TRBJ1-1, reads EAGVAQSPRYKIIEKRQSVAFWCNPISGHATLYWYQQILGQGPKLLIQFQNNGVVDDSQLPKDRFSAERLKGVDSTLKIQPAKLEDSAVYLCASSLDRGDAFFGQGTRLTVV.

V is TRBV5-5 and J is TRBJ2-6; 9 bases map to TRBD1. CDR1 is SGHKS, CDR2 YYEKEE, per germline (reference sequence). The trim removed 1 base at V and 0 bases at J, leaving 5 bases unmatched. This CDR3 spans 18 amino acids. The chain's CDR3 is CASSLWTGVLSGANVLTF. The CDR3 DNA sequence: TGTGCCAGCAGCTTGTGGACAGGGGTTCTCTCTGGGGCCAACGTCCTGACTTTC.

V gene TRBV2 combines with J gene TRBJ1-5, with 7 nucleotides matching TRBD1. After removal of 3 bases from V and 0 bases from J, the junction contained 5 bases not matched to a gene. Germline CDR1 is SNHLY and CDR2 is FYNNEI. The CDR3 consists of 16 residues. The CDR3 DNA reads TGTGCCAGCAGTGAGACAGGGAAGGGTAGCAATCAGCCCCAGCATTTT. It yields the protein CASSETGKGSNQPQHF.

V and J are TRBV1 and TRBJ2-5; TRBD1 is the table's D call and was not checked against the DNA. TRBV1 has pseudogene status. The CDR3 sequence is 12 residues long. This CDR3 reads CTSSQGGGFQYF. CDR3 nucleotide sequence: TGCACCAGCAGCCAAGGGGGCGGATTCCAGTACTTC.

The CDR3 bases are TGTGCCAGCAGCTTAGGGCTACAGGGGACCACTGAAGCTTTCTTT. This translates into CASSLGLQGTTEAFF. This chain uses TRBV7-3 with TRBJ1-1, with 7 bases identical to TRBD1. Germline V gene sequence: CDR1 SGHTA, CDR2 FQGTGA. J was trimmed by 4 bases and V by 2 bases; bases with no gene match: 7. The CDR3 is 15 residues long.

V and J are TRBV5-1 and TRBJ1-4; D is undetermined. The V end lost 5 bases, the J end lost 0 bases, and 11 bases lay between the germline ends. This CDR3 is built from 15 residues. The germline V gene encodes CDR1 SGHRS and CDR2 YFSETQ. The CDR3 sequence is CASSSGRATNEKLFF. The CDR3 DNA is TGCGCCAGCAGTTCAGGACGGGCAACTAATGAAAAACTGTTTTTT.

The V call is TRBV5-1, the J call TRBJ2-1; 7 nucleotides line up with TRBD2. The length of the CDR3 is 12 residues. Trimming took 7 bases from V and 8 from J; bases not matched to a gene: 6. In germline, CDR1 is SGHRS, CDR2 YFSETQ. The chain's CDR3 is CASGTTFDEQFF. CDR3 DNA sequence: TGCGCCAGCGGGACTACCTTCGATGAGCAGTTCTTC.

The genes are TRBV11-2 and TRBJ2-5; possibly TRBD2 for D (6 bases). This CDR3 region has 14 residues. Germline V gives CDR1 SGHAT, CDR2 FQNNGV. V was cut by 5 bases and J by 1 base, with 11 bases left in between. Written as DNA, the CDR3 is TGTGCCAGCAGCCCCCGACTAGGCCAAGAGACCCAGTACTTC. Amino acids: CASSPRLGQETQYF.

The rearrangement links TRBV4-2 to TRBJ2-7; D possibly corresponds to TRBD2 (5 bases). Germline V CDR1 and CDR2: LGHNA, YNFKEQ. This CDR3 is built from 15 residues. V lost 4 bases to trimming and J lost 0 bases, with 13 bases between them. CDR3 sequence: CASSLSVTSSYEQYF. CDR3 DNA sequence: TGTGCCAGCAGCCTTAGCGTAACAAGCTCCTACGAGCAGTACTTC.

The rearrangement links TRBV6-5 to TRBJ1-2; D gene unclear. Germline CDR1 MNHEY, CDR2 SVGAGI. CDR3 length: 12 residues. Between the trimmed V and J ends, which lost 10 bases and 2 bases, there was a span of 11 bases. The CDR3 nucleotides read TGTGCCACCCCGGCCCTAAACTATGGCTACACCTTC. Translation: CATPALNYGYTF.

This chain joins TRBV6-5 and TRBJ1-5; D remains ambiguous. V lost 5 bases and J lost 1, with 6 bases in between. The germline gives CDR1 MNHEY, CDR2 SVGAGI. The CDR3 consists of 13 residues. In DNA form, the CDR3 reads TGTGCCAGCAGTGAAATGAGCAATCAGCCCCAGCATTTT. Translation: CASSEMSNQPQHF.

V gene TRBV19 combines with J gene TRBJ1-3, with TRBD1 matching 8 bases. Germline trimming cut 3 bases from V and 0 bases from J; bases unmatched to any gene: 4. The CDR3 is 16 amino acids. The germline gives CDR1 LNHDA, CDR2 SQIVND (reference sequence). CDR3 protein: CASSIGTGGSGNTIYF. The DNA for the CDR3 is TGTGCCAGTAGTATCGGAACAGGGGGCTCTGGAAACACCATATATTTT.

The CDR3 loop reads CASSYSTDRVNTEAFF. In DNA form, the CDR3 reads TGTGCCAGCAGTTACTCCACCGACAGAGTGAACACTGAAGCTTTCTTT. The J gene is TRBJ1-1, the V gene TRBV6-5, with D possibly being TRBD1 (5 bases). CDR1 and CDR2 (germline): MNHEY, SVGAGI. Deletions cut 0 bases from V and 0 bases from J, with 11 bases between. The length of the CDR3 is 16 residues.

The chain has TRBV27 and TRBJ2-1; TRBD1 matches at 9 bases. The CDR3 consists of 14 residues. Germline trimming cut 5 bases from V and 7 bases from J; bases unmatched to any gene: 6. Germline loops: CDR1 MNHEY, CDR2 SMNVEV (reference sequence). CDR3 sequence (DNA): TGTGCCAGCAGTAATGGACAGGGGAGGAATGAGCAGTTCTTC. It encodes CASSNGQGRNEQFF.

The rearrangement links TRBV5-1 to TRBJ1-2; perhaps TRBD1 as D (6 bases). The CDR3 extends over 15 amino acids. Germline loops: CDR1 SGHRS, CDR2 YFSETQ. Trimming took 0 bases from V and 3 from J, leaving 12 bases between them. Written as DNA, the CDR3 is TGCGCCAGCAGCTTGGTAGGGGGGCGCGACTATGGCTACACCTTC. It specifies CASSLVGGRDYGYTF.